The clone carrying this T cell receptor (beta chain) showed up just once. No antigen is known for it. This entry belongs to a study of CD8 T cells in Susac syndrome. This CDR3 contains 14 residues. The germline V and J ends were trimmed by 0 bases and 4 bases, with 9 bases remaining between them. Germline CDR1 and CDR2: MNHEY and SMNVEV (reference sequence). General observations from the study: A relatively small number of individuals underwent TCR sequencing and HLA analysis.

The RNA input was about 0.5 to 1 ug, and it was reverse transcribed with random hexamers. The CDR3 of TCR beta was amplified by immunoSEQ multiplex PCR across 54 Vbeta and 13 Jbeta. One entry per CDR3 protein, called by TCRdb with MiXCR from the immunoSEQ multiplex PCR reads. Of around 200,000 distinct CDR3 sequences listed, 80% to 95% were seen once; the top ten hold about 0.12%. This TCR was sampled from a human donor with multiple sclerosis. The material sequenced was CD8+ T cells from PBMCs. The chain employs TRBV27 and TRBJ1-2; D is possibly TRBD1 (5 bases). In DNA form, the CDR3 reads TGTGCCAGCAGTTTATCTGGCAGGGTCTATGGCTACACCTTC. It encodes CASSLSGRVYGYTF.